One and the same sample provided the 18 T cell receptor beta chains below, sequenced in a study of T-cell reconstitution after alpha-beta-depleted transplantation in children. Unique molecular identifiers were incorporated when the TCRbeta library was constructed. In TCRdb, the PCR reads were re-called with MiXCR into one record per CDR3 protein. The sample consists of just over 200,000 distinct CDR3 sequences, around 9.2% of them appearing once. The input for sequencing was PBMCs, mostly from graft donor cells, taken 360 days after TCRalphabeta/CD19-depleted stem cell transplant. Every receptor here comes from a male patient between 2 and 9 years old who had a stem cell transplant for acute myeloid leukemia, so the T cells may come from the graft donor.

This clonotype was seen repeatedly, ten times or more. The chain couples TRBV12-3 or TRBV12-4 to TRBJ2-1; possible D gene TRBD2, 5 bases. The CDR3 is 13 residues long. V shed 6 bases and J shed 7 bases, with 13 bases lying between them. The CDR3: CASSMARRNEQFF. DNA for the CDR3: TGTGCCAGCAGCATGGCCAGGAGGAATGAGCAGTTCTTC.

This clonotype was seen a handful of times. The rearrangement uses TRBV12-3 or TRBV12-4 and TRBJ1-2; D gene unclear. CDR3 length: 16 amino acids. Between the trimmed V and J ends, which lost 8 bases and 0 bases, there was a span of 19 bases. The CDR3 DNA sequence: TGTGCCAGCGGCCCGAGGACCACGGAGACTAACTATGGCTACACCTTC. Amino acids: CASGPRTTETNYGYTF.

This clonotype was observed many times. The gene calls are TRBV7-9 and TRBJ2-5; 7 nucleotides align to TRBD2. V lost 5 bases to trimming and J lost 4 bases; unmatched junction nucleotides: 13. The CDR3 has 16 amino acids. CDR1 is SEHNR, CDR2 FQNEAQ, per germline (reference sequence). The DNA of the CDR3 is TGTGCCAGCAGCCACGGGACTACGCCCATGCGAGAGACCCAGTACTTC. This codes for CASSHGTTPMRETQYF.

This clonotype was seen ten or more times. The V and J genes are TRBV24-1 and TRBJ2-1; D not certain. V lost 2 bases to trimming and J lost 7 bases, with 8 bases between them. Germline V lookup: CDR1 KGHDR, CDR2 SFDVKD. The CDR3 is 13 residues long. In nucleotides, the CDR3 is TGTGCCACCAGTGATTCTCTGAGTAATGAGCAGTTCTTC. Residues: CATSDSLSNEQFF.

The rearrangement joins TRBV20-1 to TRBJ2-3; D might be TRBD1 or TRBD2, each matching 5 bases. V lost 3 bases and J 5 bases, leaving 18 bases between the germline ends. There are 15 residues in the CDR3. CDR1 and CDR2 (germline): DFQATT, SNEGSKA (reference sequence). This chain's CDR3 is CSARNFGWGRDTQYF. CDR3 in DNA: TGCAGTGCTAGGAATTTCGGGTGGGGACGAGATACGCAGTATTTT.

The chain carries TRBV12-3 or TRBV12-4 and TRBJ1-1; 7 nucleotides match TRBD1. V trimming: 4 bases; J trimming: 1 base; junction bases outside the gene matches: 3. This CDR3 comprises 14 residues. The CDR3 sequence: CASSSGGKNTEAFF. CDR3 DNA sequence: TGTGCCAGCAGTTCAGGGGGGAAGAACACTGAAGCTTTCTTT.

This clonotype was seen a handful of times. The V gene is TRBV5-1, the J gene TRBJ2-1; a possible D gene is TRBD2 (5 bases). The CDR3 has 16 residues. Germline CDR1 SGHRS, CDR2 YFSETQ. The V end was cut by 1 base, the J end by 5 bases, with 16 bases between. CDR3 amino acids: CASSLLSPEVNNEQFF. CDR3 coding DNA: TGCGCCAGCAGCTTGTTAAGCCCGGAGGTAAACAATGAGCAGTTCTTC.

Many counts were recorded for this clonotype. The CDR3 region has the DNA TGTGCCAGTAGTAGGGGTGCTGGGGCCAACGTCCTGACTTTC. Translating gives CASSRGAGANVLTF. V is TRBV19 and J is TRBJ2-6; D gene unclear. The CDR3 runs 14 residues. The germline V and J ends were trimmed by 4 bases and 2 bases, with 6 bases remaining between them. CDR1 LNHDA and CDR2 SQIVND come from the germline V gene (reference sequence). Complete variable domain (other parts from reference TRBV19 and TRBJ2-6): DGGITQSPKYLFRKEGQNVTLSCEQNLNHDAMYWYRQDPGQGLRLIYYSQIVNDFQKGDIAEGYSVSREKKESFPLTVTSAQKNPTAFYLCASSRGAGANVLTFGAGSRLTVL.

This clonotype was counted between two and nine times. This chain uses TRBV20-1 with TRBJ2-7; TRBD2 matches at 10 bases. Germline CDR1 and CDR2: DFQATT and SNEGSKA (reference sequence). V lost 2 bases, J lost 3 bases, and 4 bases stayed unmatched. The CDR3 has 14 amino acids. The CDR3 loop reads CSARLGLAIYEQYF. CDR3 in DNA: TGCAGTGCTAGACTGGGACTAGCGATCTACGAGCAGTACTTC.

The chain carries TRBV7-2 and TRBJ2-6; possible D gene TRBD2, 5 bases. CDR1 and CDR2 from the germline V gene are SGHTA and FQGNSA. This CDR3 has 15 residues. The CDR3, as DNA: TGTGCGTTGAGGGCAGCCCACTCTGGGGCCAACGTCCTGACTTTC. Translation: CALRAAHSGANVLTF.

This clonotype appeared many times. As DNA, the CDR3 is TGTGCCAGCAGTTTAACAGGAATTGAAGCTTTCTTT. Residues: CASSLTGIEAFF. The chain employs TRBV12-3 or TRBV12-4 and TRBJ1-1; tentative D call: TRBD1 (5 bases). V was trimmed by 2 bases and J by 7 bases, leaving 8 bases between them. This CDR3 has 12 residues.

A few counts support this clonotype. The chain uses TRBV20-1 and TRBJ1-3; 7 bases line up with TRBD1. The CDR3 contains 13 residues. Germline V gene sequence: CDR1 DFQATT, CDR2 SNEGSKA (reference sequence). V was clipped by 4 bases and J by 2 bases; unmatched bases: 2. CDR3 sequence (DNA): TGCAGTGCTAACAGGGGACCTGGAAACACCATATATTTT. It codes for CSANRGPGNTIYF.

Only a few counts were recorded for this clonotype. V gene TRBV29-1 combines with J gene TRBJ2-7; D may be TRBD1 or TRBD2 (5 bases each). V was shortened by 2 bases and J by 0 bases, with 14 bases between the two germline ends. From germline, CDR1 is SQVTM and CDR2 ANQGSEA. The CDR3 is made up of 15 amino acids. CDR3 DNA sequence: TGCAGCGTTGAATTTTGGGACGGTGGCTCCTACGAGCAGTACTTC. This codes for CSVEFWDGGSYEQYF.

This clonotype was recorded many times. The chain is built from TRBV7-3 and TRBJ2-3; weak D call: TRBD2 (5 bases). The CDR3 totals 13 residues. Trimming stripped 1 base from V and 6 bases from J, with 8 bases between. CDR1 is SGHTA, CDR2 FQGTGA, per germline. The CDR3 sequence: CASSLRGLDTQYF. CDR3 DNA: TGTGCCAGCAGCTTAAGAGGACTGGATACGCAGTATTTT.

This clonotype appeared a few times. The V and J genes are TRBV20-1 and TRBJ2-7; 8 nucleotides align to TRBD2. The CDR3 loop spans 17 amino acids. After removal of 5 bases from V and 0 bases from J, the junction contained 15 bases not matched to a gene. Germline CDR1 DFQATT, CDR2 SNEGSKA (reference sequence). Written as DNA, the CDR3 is TGCAGTGCTCCCCCAGTTCTAGCGGGCCGTAGCTCCTACGAGCAGTACTTC. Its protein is CSAPPVLAGRSSYEQYF.

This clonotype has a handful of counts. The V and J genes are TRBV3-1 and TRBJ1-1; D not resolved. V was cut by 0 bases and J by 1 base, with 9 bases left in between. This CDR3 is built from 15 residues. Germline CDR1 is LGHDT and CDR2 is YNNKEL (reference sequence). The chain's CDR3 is CASSQDSYRNTEAFF. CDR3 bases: TGTGCCAGCAGCCAAGATTCGTATAGGAACACTGAAGCTTTCTTT.

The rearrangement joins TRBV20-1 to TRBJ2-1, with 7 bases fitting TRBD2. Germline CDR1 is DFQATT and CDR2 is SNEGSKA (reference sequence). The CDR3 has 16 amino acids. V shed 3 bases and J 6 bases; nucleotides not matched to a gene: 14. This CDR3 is CSASGRTSGGRNEQFF. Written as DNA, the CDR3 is TGCAGTGCTAGTGGACGGACTAGTGGAGGTCGCAATGAGCAGTTCTTC.

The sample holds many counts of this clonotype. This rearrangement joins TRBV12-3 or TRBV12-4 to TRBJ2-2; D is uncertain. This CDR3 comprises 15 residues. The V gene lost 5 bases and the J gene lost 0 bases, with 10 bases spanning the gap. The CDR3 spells CASSRARTNTGELFF. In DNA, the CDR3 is TGTGCCAGCAGTCGCGCCCGTACGAACACCGGGGAGCTGTTTTTT.